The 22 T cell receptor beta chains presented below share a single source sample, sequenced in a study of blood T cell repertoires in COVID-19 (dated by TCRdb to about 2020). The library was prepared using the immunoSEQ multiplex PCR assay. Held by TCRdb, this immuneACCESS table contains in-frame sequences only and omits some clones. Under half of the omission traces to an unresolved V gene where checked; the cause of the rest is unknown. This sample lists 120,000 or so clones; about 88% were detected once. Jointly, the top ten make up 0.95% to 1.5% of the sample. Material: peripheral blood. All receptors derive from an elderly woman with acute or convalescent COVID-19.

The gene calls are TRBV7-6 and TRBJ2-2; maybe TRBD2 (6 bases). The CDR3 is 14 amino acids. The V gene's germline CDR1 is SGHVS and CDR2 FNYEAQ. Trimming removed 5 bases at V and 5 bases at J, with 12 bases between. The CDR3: CASSQVAGTGELFF. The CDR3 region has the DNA TGTGCCAGCAGCCAGGTCGCGGGAACCGGGGAGCTGTTTTTT.

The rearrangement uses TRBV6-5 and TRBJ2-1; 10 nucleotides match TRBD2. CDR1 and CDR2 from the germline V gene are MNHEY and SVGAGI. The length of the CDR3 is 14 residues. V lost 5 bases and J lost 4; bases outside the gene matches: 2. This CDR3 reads CASSPSGGYNEQFF. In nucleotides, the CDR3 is TGTGCCAGCAGTCCTAGCGGGGGTTACAATGAGCAGTTCTTC.

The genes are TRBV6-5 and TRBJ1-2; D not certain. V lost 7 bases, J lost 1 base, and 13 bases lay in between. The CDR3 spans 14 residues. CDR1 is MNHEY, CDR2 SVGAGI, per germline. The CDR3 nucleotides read TGTGCCAGCAACCCTAGGCGCAGTAACTATGGCTACACCTTC. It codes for CASNPRRSNYGYTF.

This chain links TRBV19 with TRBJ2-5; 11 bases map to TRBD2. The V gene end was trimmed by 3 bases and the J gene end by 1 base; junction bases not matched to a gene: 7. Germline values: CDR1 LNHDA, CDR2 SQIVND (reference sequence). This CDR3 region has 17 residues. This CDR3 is CASSMSSGGHIQETQYF. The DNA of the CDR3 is TGTGCCAGTAGTATGTCTAGCGGGGGGCACATCCAAGAGACCCAGTACTTC. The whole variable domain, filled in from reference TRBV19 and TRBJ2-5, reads DGGITQSPKYLFRKEGQNVTLSCEQNLNHDAMYWYRQDPGQGLRLIYYSQIVNDFQKGDIAEGYSVSREKKESFPLTVTSAQKNPTAFYLCASSMSSGGHIQETQYFGPGTRLLVL.

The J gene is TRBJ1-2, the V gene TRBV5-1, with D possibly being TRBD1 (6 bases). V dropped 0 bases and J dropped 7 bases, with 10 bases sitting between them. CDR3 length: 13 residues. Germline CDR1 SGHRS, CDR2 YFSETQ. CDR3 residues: CASSLETGGGYTF. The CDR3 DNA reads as TGCGCCAGCAGCTTGGAGACAGGTGGTGGCTACACCTTC.

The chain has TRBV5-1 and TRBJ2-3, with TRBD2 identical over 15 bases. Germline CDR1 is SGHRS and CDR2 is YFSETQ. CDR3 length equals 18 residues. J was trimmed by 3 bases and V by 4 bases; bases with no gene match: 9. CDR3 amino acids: CASSKGTSGRLGTDTQYF. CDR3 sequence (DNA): TGCGCCAGCAGCAAGGGGACTAGCGGGAGGCTGGGGACAGATACGCAGTATTTT.

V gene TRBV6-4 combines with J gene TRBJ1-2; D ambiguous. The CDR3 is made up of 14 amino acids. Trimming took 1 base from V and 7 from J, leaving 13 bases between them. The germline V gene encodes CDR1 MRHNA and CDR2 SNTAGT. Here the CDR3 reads CASSDYPGGTGYTF. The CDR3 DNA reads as TGTGCCAGCAGTGACTATCCAGGAGGCACTGGCTACACCTTC.

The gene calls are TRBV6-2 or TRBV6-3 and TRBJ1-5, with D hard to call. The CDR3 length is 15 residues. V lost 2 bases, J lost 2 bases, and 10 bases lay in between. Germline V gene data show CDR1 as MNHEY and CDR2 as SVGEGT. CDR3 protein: CASSYVWPGNQPQHF. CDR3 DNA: TGTGCCAGCAGTTACGTTTGGCCAGGCAATCAGCCCCAGCATTTT.

Here the CDR3 reads CASSYRDRGKEELFF. The CDR3 DNA reads as TGTGCCAGCAGTTACCGGGACAGGGGAAAGGAGGAGCTGTTTTTT. This chain uses TRBV6-5 with TRBJ2-2, with 10 bases aligning to TRBD1. CDR3 length equals 15 residues. The germline CDR1 and CDR2 sequences are MNHEY and SVGAGI. Unmatched junction bases numbered 7, after V lost 2 bases and J lost 10 bases.

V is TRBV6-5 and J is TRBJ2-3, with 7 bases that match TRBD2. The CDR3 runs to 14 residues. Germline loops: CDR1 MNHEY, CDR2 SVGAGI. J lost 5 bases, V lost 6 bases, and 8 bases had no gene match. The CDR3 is CASSLRSGEDTQYF. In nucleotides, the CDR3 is TGTGCCAGCAGCCTGCGCAGCGGGGAAGATACGCAGTATTTT.

In nucleotides, the CDR3 is TGTGCCAGCAGCGCCGGACTAGCGGGGGGGCGGGGGCAGTTCTTC. Translating it yields CASSAGLAGGRGQFF. This sequence joins TRBV7-2 and TRBJ2-1, with 15 bases identical to TRBD2. The V gene end was trimmed by 5 bases and the J gene end by 12 bases; junction bases not matched to a gene: 8. CDR1 is SGHTA, CDR2 FQGNSA, per germline. CDR3 length equals 15 residues.

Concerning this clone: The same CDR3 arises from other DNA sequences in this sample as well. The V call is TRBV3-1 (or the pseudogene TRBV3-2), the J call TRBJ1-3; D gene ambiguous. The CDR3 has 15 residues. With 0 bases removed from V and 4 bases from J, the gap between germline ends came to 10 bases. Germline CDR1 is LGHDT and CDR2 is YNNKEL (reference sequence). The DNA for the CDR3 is TGTGCCAGCAGCCAAGAGCGCGTATCCGGAAACACCATATATTTT. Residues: CASSQERVSGNTIYF.

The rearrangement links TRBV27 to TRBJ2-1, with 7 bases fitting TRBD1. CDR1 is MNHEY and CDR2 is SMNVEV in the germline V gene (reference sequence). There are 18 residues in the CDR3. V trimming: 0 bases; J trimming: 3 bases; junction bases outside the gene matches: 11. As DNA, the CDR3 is TGTGCCAGCAGTTTATCGTTGGGGACAGTTGCTGTCTACAATGAGCAGTTCTTC. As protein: CASSLSLGTVAVYNEQFF.

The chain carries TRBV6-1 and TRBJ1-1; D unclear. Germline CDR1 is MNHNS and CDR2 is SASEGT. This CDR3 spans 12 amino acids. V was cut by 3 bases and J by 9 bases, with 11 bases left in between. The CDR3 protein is CASSDKVTKAFF. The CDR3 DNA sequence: TGTGCCAGCAGTGATAAGGTGACAAAAGCTTTCTTT.

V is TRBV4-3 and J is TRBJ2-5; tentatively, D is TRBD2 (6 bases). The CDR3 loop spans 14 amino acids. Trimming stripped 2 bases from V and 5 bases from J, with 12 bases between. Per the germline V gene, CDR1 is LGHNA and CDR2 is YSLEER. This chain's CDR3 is CASSQSGGWETQYF. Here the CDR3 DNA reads TGCGCCAGCAGCCAATCCGGGGGATGGGAGACCCAGTACTTC.

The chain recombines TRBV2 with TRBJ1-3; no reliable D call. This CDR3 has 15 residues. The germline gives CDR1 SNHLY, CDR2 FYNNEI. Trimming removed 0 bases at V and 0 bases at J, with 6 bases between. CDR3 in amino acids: CASSEARFSGNTIYF. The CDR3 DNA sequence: TGTGCCAGCAGTGAAGCGCGATTCTCTGGAAACACCATATATTTT.

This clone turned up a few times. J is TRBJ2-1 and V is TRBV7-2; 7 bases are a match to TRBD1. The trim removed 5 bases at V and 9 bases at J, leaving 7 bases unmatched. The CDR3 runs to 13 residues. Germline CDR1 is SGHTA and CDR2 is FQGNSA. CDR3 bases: TGTGCCAGCAGCGCAAGAAACAGGGGTGAGCAGTTCTTC. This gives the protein CASSARNRGEQFF.

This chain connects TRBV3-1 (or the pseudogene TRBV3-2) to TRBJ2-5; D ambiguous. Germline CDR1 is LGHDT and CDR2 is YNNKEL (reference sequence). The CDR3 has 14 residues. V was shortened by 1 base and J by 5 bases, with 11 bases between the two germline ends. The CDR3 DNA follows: TGTGCCAGCAGCCAAGGCCTCTTCGGGGAGACCCAGTACTTC. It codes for CASSQGLFGETQYF.

CDR3 nucleotide sequence: TGTGCCAGCACCTCCGGGACAGATCAAGAGACCCAGTACTTC. Residues: CASTSGTDQETQYF. The chain couples TRBV5-4 to TRBJ2-5, with 7 bases aligning to TRBD1. J was trimmed by 2 bases and V by 6 bases; bases with no gene match: 7. Germline-derived CDR1 and CDR2 are SGHNT and YYREEE (reference sequence). This CDR3 has 14 amino acids. Combining the CDR3 with reference TRBV5-4 and TRBJ2-5 gives the whole variable domain ETGVTQSPTHLIKTRGQQVTLRCSSQSGHNTVSWYQQALGQGPQFIFQYYREEENGRGNFPPRFSGLQFPNYSSELNVNALELDDSALYLCASTSGTDQETQYFGPGTRLLVL.

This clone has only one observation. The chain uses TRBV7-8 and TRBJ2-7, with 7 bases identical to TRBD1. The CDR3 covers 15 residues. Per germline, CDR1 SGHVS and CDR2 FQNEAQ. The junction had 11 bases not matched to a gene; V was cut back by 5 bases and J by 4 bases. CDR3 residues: CASSRFRDRIYEQYF. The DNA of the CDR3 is TGTGCCAGCAGCCGATTCCGGGACAGAATATACGAGCAGTACTTC.

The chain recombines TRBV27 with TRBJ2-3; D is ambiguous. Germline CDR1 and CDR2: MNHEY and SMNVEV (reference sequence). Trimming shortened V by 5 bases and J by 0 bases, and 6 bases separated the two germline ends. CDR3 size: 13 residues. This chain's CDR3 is CASSITSTDTQYF. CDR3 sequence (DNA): TGTGCCAGCAGTATCACTAGCACAGATACGCAGTATTTT.

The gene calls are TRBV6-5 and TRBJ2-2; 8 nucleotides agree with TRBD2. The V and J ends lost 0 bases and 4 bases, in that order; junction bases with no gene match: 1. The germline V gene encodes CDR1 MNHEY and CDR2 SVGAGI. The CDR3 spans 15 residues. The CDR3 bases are TGTGCCAGCAGTTACTCCGGGGGGGCCACCGGGGAGCTGTTTTTT. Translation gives CASSYSGGATGELFF.